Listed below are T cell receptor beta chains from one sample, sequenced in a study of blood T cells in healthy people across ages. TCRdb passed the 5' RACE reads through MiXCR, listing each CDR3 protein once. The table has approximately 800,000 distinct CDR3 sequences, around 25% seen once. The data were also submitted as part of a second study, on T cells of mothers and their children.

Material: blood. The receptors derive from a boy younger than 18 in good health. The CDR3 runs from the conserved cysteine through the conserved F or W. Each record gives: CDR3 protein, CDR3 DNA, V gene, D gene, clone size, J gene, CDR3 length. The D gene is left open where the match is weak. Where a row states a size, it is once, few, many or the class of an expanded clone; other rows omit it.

CDR3aa: CASSPLKMSNQPQHF
CDR3nt: TGTGCCAGCAGTCCCCTAAAGATGAGCAATCAGCCCCAGCATTTT
v_gene: TRBV28
d_gene: .
abundance: .
j_gene: TRBJ1-5
len: 15

CDR3aa: CATGREQGAREQYF
CDR3nt: TGTGCCACCGGCAGAGAGCAGGGGGCGCGCGAGCAGTACTTC
v_gene: TRBV15
d_gene: TRBD1
abundance: .
j_gene: TRBJ2-7
len: 14

CDR3aa: CASRQEGTEAFF
CDR3nt: TGTGCCAGCAGACAGGAGGGCACTGAAGCTTTCTTT
v_gene: TRBV12-3/TRBV12-4
d_gene: .
abundance: many
j_gene: TRBJ1-1
len: 12

CDR3aa: CSARATQGLWTQYF
CDR3nt: TGCAGTGCTAGAGCGACACAGGGACTATGGACCCAGTACTTC
v_gene: TRBV20-1
d_gene: .
abundance: few
j_gene: TRBJ2-5
len: 14

CDR3aa: CASSSAGTSGTQYF
CDR3nt: TGTGCCAGCAGCTCCGCCGGGACTTCAGGGACCCAGTACTTC
v_gene: TRBV12-3/TRBV12-4
d_gene: .
abundance: few
j_gene: TRBJ2-5
len: 14

CDR3aa: CASSLGDRTQHF
CDR3nt: TGTGCCAGCAGCTTGGGGGACAGGACCCAGCATTTT
v_gene: TRBV5-6
d_gene: TRBD1
abundance: .
j_gene: TRBJ1-5
len: 12

CDR3aa: CASSLQGSYTGELFF
CDR3nt: TGTGCCAGCAGCTTACAGGGGTCATACACCGGGGAGCTGTTTTTT
v_gene: TRBV7-3
d_gene: .
abundance: .
j_gene: TRBJ2-2
len: 15

CDR3aa: CASSPPTIYEQYF
CDR3nt: TGTGCCAGCTCACCACCGACAATTTACGAGCAGTACTTC
v_gene: TRBV18
d_gene: .
abundance: .
j_gene: TRBJ2-7
len: 13

CDR3aa: CASSSSSWYEKLFF
CDR3nt: TGTGCCAGCAGCTCGAGCAGTTGGTATGAAAAACTGTTTTTT
v_gene: TRBV7-4
d_gene: .
abundance: few
j_gene: TRBJ1-4
len: 14

CDR3aa: CASTGVHTSASGNTIYF
CDR3nt: TGTGCCAGCACCGGGGTCCACACCTCCGCCTCTGGAAACACCATATATTTT
v_gene: TRBV4-2
d_gene: .
abundance: many
j_gene: TRBJ1-3
len: 17

CDR3aa: CASSCKVTEAFF
CDR3nt: TGTGCCAGCAGTTGTAAGGTCACTGAAGCTTTCTTT
v_gene: TRBV6-6
d_gene: .
abundance: few
j_gene: TRBJ1-1
len: 12

CDR3aa: CASSVNWGGETQYF
CDR3nt: TGTGCCAGCAGTGTCAATTGGGGTGGCGAGACCCAGTACTTC
v_gene: TRBV6-1
d_gene: .
abundance: .
j_gene: TRBJ2-5
len: 14

CDR3aa: CASSPWTGKGNYGYTF
CDR3nt: TGTGCCAGCAGTCCCTGGACAGGGAAAGGCAACTATGGCTACACCTTC
v_gene: TRBV6-1
d_gene: TRBD1
abundance: few
j_gene: TRBJ1-2
len: 16

CDR3aa: CANSPGQNYQPQHF
CDR3nt: TGCGCCAACAGCCCGGGACAGAACTATCAGCCCCAGCATTTT
v_gene: TRBV4-1
d_gene: TRBD1
abundance: few
j_gene: TRBJ1-5
len: 14

CDR3aa: CASSLYGGGSPGETQYF
CDR3nt: TGCGCCAGCAGCTTGTACGGCGGGGGGTCCCCTGGGGAGACCCAGTACTTC
v_gene: TRBV5-1
d_gene: TRBD2
abundance: many
j_gene: TRBJ2-5
len: 17